This T cell receptor (beta chain) was recorded in a study of regulatory T cells in long-lasting Graves disease. Trimming removed 6 bases from V and 4 bases from J, with 12 bases in between. The CDR3 has 13 amino acids. Building the TCR beta libraries relied on iRepertoire HTBI primers, and CDR3 regions underwent Arm-PCR. TCRdb processed the multiplex PCR reads anew with MiXCR; each CDR3 protein has one entry. Here the sample spans around 460,000 distinct CDR3 sequences, 12% to 15% being singletons. This clonotype has more than one count but fewer than ten. The time point is: newly diagnosed GD, antithyroid drugs for less than 3 months. Isolated PBMC RNA provided the starting material for the TCR library. This sample was shared with a second study, whose subject was T cells in Graves' hyperthyroidism and ophthalmopathy.

This receptor was taken from a woman aged 50 to 65 with Graves disease. The material was peripheral blood mononuclear cells (PBMCs), obtained at new diagnosis, from a patient treated with antithyroid drugs. V usage is TRBV12-3 or TRBV12-4 and J usage is TRBJ1-2; D is undetermined. The CDR3, as DNA: TGTGCCAGCAGCCTTGGAGGGTCCTATGGCTACACCTTC. Its translation: CASSLGGSYGYTF.